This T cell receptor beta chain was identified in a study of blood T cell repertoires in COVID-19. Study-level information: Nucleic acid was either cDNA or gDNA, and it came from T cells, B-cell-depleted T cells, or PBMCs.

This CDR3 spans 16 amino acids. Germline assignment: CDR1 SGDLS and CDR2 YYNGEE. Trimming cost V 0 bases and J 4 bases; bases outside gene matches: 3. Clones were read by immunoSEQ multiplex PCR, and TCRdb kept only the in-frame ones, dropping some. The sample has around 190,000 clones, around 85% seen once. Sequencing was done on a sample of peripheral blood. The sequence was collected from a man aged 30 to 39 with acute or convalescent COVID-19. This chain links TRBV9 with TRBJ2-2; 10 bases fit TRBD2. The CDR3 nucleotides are TGTGCCAGCAGCGTAGCTCCTAGCGGGGGCACCGGGGAGCTGTTTTTT. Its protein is CASSVAPSGGTGELFF.